This T cell receptor beta chain was sequenced during a study of blood T cell repertoires in COVID-19. Looking at the study overall: Italy, Spain and the United States were the sources of the convalescent and acute COVID-19 samples.

Seattle's enrolled individuals joined amid active infection and were then monitored longitudinally. In the original workflow: Cell counts per sample came from amplifying reference gene primers. Sequencing used immunoSEQ multiplex PCR; TCRdb keeps in-frame clones, though not all of them. V, J and clone size reflect that table, while D and trimming were determined from the DNA. The sample consists of under 400,000 clones, 90% of them appearing once. This CDR3 spans 14 amino acids. V shed 5 bases and J 4 bases; nucleotides not matched to a gene: 5. Germline lookup yields CDR1 MDHEN and CDR2 SYDVKM. The rearrangement uses TRBV28 and TRBJ2-5, with 9 bases lining up with TRBD1. This receptor was taken from a woman in her twenties or thirties with COVID-19, enrolled during active disease. The sample comprised peripheral blood. CDR3 in amino acids: CASSPNRGRETQYF. Here the CDR3 DNA reads TGTGCCAGCAGTCCCAACAGGGGGCGAGAGACCCAGTACTTC.